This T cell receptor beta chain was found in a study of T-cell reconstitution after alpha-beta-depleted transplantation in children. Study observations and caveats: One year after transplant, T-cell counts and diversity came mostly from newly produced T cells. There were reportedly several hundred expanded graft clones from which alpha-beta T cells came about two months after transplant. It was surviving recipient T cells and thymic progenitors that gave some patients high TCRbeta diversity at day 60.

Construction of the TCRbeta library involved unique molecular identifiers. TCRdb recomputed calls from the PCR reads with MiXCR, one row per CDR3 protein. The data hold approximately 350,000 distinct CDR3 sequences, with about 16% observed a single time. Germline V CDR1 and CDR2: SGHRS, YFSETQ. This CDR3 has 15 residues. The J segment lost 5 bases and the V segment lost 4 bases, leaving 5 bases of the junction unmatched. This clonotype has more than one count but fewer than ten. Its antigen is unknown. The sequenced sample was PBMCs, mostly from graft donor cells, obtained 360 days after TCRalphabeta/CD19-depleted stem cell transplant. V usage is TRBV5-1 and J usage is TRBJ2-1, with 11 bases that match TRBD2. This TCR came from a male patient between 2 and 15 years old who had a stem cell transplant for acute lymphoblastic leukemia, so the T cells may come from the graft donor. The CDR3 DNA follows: TGCGCCAGCAGCCACCTGACTAGCGGGGACAATGAGCAGTTCTTC. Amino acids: CASSHLTSGDNEQFF.